Shown below are 29 T cell receptor beta chains from a single sample sequenced in a study of Ad26.COV2.S vaccination and SARS-CoV-2 variants. Clones were sequenced by immunoSEQ multiplex PCR, and TCRdb holds only the in-frame ones, with some missing. Of hundreds of thousands of clones in the sample, approximately 88% were seen once. Treatment defined: roughly 18 received Ad26.COV2.S at low or high dose, single or two shots; about 5 received placebo; per-sample allocation not given. It was on day 63 after the first vaccine or placebo injection that samples were taken. Material: peripheral blood, obtained in a trial of Ad26.COV2.S vaccine versus placebo. The receptors shown here come from a person aged 18 to 65 who received the Ad26.COV2.S COVID-19 vaccine or a placebo.

The chain employs TRBV10-3 and TRBJ2-1; D remains ambiguous. This CDR3 comprises 11 residues. V was clipped by 10 bases and J by 5 bases, with 9 bases between them. The germline CDR1 and CDR2 sequences are ENHRY and SYGVKD. The CDR3 loop is CATTTNNEQFF. CDR3 DNA: TGTGCCACTACTACCAACAATGAGCAGTTCTTC.

The chain couples TRBV3-1 (or the pseudogene TRBV3-2) to TRBJ1-6; weak D call: TRBD1 (5 bases). The V gene lost 0 bases and the J gene lost 7 bases, with 19 bases spanning the gap. Per germline, CDR1 LGHDT and CDR2 YNNKEL (reference sequence). The CDR3 consists of 18 residues. In DNA form, the CDR3 reads TGTGCCAGCAGCCAAGATCGGGGGTCCTGGTATTTAAATTCACCCCTCCACTTT. Translated: CASSQDRGSWYLNSPLHF.

The chain links TRBV7-2 to TRBJ2-1; no reliable D call. This CDR3 has 13 residues. V gave up 3 bases and J gave up 7 bases, with 10 bases separating them. Germline assignment: CDR1 SGHTA and CDR2 FQGNSA. CDR3 region: CASSFGPVNEQFF. In DNA form, the CDR3 reads TGTGCCAGCAGCTTTGGACCCGTTAATGAGCAGTTCTTC. Based on the CDR3 plus reference TRBV7-2 and TRBJ2-1, the full variable domain is GAGVSQSPSNKVTEKGKDVELRCDPISGHTALYWYRQSLGQGLEFLIYFQGNSAPDKSGLPSDRFSAERTGGSVSTLTIQRTQQEDSAVYLCASSFGPVNEQFFGPGTRLTVL.

The chain links TRBV29-1 to TRBJ1-2, with 9 bases that match TRBD1. The V gene end was trimmed by 4 bases and the J gene end by 8 bases; junction bases not matched to a gene: 5. From germline, CDR1 is SQVTM and CDR2 ANQGSEA. The CDR3 length is 12 residues. The DNA of the CDR3 is TGCAGCGTTGGGGCCGGGACAGGGGGCTACACCTTC. Translated, it gives CSVGAGTGGYTF. Based on the CDR3 plus reference TRBV29-1 and TRBJ1-2, the full variable domain is SAVISQKPSRDICQRGTSLTIQCQVDSQVTMMFWYRQQPGQSLTLIATANQGSEATYESGFVIDKFPISRPNLTFSTLTVSNMSPEDSSIYLCSVGAGTGGYTFGSGTRLTVV.

The chain employs TRBV20-1 and TRBJ2-1, with D perhaps matching TRBD1 (6 bases). CDR3 length: 11 residues. V was cut by 6 bases and J by 6 bases, with 9 bases left in between. From germline, CDR1 is DFQATT and CDR2 SNEGSKA (reference sequence). The CDR3 nucleotides read TGCAGTGCCTCGGACAGCAATGAGCAGTTCTTC. Its protein product is CSASDSNEQFF.

The J gene is TRBJ2-7, the V gene TRBV7-3; 8 bases match TRBD2. Germline CDR1 SGHTA, CDR2 FQGTGA. This CDR3 is 13 amino acids long. The V segment lost 4 bases and the J segment 6 bases; nucleotides outside the gene matches: 5. The CDR3 DNA is TGTGCCAGCAGCTACGGCGGGGGGTCCGAGCAGTACTTC. Amino acids: CASSYGGGSEQYF.

The chain combines TRBV5-1 with TRBJ2-2; 9 bases are a match to TRBD1. The CDR3 contains 15 residues. Germline CDR1 and CDR2: SGHRS and YFSETQ. V lost 2 bases and J lost 7; bases outside the gene matches: 6. The DNA for the CDR3 is TGCGCCAGCAGCTTTGTTGCGGGACAGGGCGGGGAGCTGTTTTTT. This codes for CASSFVAGQGGELFF.

The rearrangement links TRBV7-2 to TRBJ2-5, with a tentative D call TRBD2 (5 bases). Germline loops: CDR1 SGHTA, CDR2 FQGNSA. V was pared by 2 bases and J by 3 bases, with 13 bases between. The CDR3 runs to 15 residues. The CDR3 nucleotides are TGTGCCAGCAGCTTAATGTTTGTGGGAGAAGAGACCCAGTACTTC. Translated, it gives CASSLMFVGEETQYF.

CDR3 in DNA: TGTGCCGGTGGGTTCGAGACGAACACTGAAGCTTTCTTT. Translation: CAGGFETNTEAFF. The genes are TRBV30 and TRBJ1-1; D gene unclear. Germline V CDR1 and CDR2: GTSNPN, SVGIG (reference sequence). Trimming removed 8 bases from V and 1 base from J, with 14 bases in between. CDR3 length: 13 amino acids.

V gene TRBV6-6 combines with J gene TRBJ2-1, with TRBD1 identical over 9 bases. The germline CDR1 and CDR2 sequences are MNHNY and SVGAGI (reference sequence). The CDR3 totals 16 residues. V dropped 7 bases and J dropped 5; count of bases not matched to a gene: 12. The CDR3 loop reads CASTSNRDRVNNEQFF. CDR3 DNA: TGTGCCAGCACCTCTAACCGGGACAGGGTGAACAATGAGCAGTTCTTC.

The rearrangement uses TRBV5-1 and TRBJ1-1; D is possibly TRBD1 (6 bases). The CDR3 covers 13 residues. The V gene's germline CDR1 is SGHRS and CDR2 YFSETQ. V was pared by 4 bases and J by 1 base, with 8 bases between. CDR3 amino acids: CASSPGQNTEAFF. CDR3 DNA: TGCGCCAGCAGCCCGGGACAGAACACTGAAGCTTTCTTT.

The chain carries TRBV15 and TRBJ2-5; D is perhaps TRBD1 (6 bases). Germline lookup yields CDR1 LNHNV and CDR2 YYDKDF (reference sequence). V was cut by 1 base and J by 5 bases, with 14 bases left in between. The CDR3 is 15 residues long. CDR3 residues: CATSRGQGLGETQYF. The CDR3 nucleotides read TGTGCCACCAGCAGAGGGCAGGGGTTGGGGGAGACCCAGTACTTC.

The genes are TRBV9 and TRBJ2-7; D is perhaps TRBD1 (6 bases). The germline V gene has CDR1 SGDLS and CDR2 YYNGEE. Trimming removed 4 bases from V and 6 bases from J, with 17 bases in between. CDR3 size: 14 residues. In DNA, the CDR3 is TGTGCCAGCAGCTTAGGGGCAGGGGTGGGCGAGCAGTACTTC. It encodes CASSLGAGVGEQYF.

This rearrangement joins TRBV2 to TRBJ2-7; maybe TRBD1 (6 bases). This CDR3 comprises 13 residues. The germline gives CDR1 SNHLY, CDR2 FYNNEI. Trimming shortened V by 2 bases and J by 11 bases, and 16 bases separated the two germline ends. CDR3 DNA: TGTGCCAGCAGTGAACCCAGGACAGCGAGGGAGTACTTC. It specifies CASSEPRTAREYF.

The rearrangement uses TRBV10-3 and TRBJ2-1; maybe TRBD2 (5 bases). This CDR3 comprises 12 residues. V lost 3 bases to trimming and J lost 15 bases, with 15 bases between them. Germline V gives CDR1 ENHRY, CDR2 SYGVKD. This chain's CDR3 is CAISDLDSIRFF. CDR3 DNA: TGTGCCATCAGTGATTTGGACTCTATACGGTTCTTC.

The rearrangement uses TRBV27 and TRBJ2-7; no reliable D call. The CDR3 covers 16 residues. Looked up from germline, CDR1 is MNHEY and CDR2 is SMNVEV (reference sequence). V lost 4 bases to trimming and J lost 4 bases, with 20 bases between them. The CDR3 sequence: CASSYSYADVGYEQYF. The DNA for the CDR3 is TGTGCCAGCAGTTACTCATATGCGGACGTGGGGTACGAGCAGTACTTC.

The chain uses TRBV9 and TRBJ1-1; the D gene is possibly TRBD1 (5 bases). This CDR3 has 14 residues. The V gene's germline CDR1 is SGDLS and CDR2 YYNGEE. V was cut by 0 bases and J by 5 bases, with 11 bases left in between. CDR3 bases: TGTGCCAGCAGCGTAGTAGGGGTACCGACTGAAGCTTTCTTT. Translating it yields CASSVVGVPTEAFF.

As to this clone: The same CDR3 arises from other DNA sequences in this sample as well. J is TRBJ2-7 and V is TRBV6-5, with TRBD2 matching 9 bases. The CDR3 runs 15 residues. The germline gives CDR1 MNHEY, CDR2 SVGAGI. V was clipped by 3 bases and J by 2 bases; unmatched bases: 5. CDR3 protein: CASSYGAGGTYEQYF. The CDR3 coding sequence is TGTGCCAGCAGTTATGGGGCGGGGGGGACCTACGAGCAGTACTTC.

The genes are TRBV3-1 (or the pseudogene TRBV3-2) and TRBJ1-6, with D possibly TRBD1 on 5 matching bases. There are 15 residues in the CDR3. V gave up 2 bases and J gave up 8 bases, with 13 bases separating them. Germline V CDR1 and CDR2: LGHDT, YNNKEL (reference sequence). This chain's CDR3 is CASSQTGTFYSPLHF. The CDR3, as DNA: TGTGCCAGCAGCCAAACCGGGACTTTTTATTCACCCCTCCACTTT.

This chain connects TRBV29-1 to TRBJ1-3; 7 nucleotides match TRBD1. J was trimmed by 3 bases and V by 5 bases; bases with no gene match: 7. The CDR3 runs 14 residues. Germline assignment: CDR1 SQVTM and CDR2 ANQGSEA. The CDR3 DNA sequence: TGCAGCGTTTCTCAGGGGGGCAATGGAAACACCATATATTTT. Protein product: CSVSQGGNGNTIYF. Variable domain in full (rest from reference TRBV29-1 and TRBJ1-3): SAVISQKPSRDICQRGTSLTIQCQVDSQVTMMFWYRQQPGQSLTLIATANQGSEATYESGFVIDKFPISRPNLTFSTLTVSNMSPEDSSIYLCSVSQGGNGNTIYFGEGSWLTVV.

This chain uses TRBV6-1 with TRBJ2-7, with a possible D match to TRBD2 (7 bases). CDR3 length: 18 amino acids. Germline CDR1 is MNHNS and CDR2 is SASEGT. Trimming shortened V by 1 base and J by 7 bases, and 26 bases separated the two germline ends. The CDR3 spells CASSEGGQLRGHLWEQYF. The CDR3 DNA reads as TGTGCCAGCAGTGAAGGTGGACAACTGCGGGGGCATCTTTGGGAGCAGTACTTC.

This clone was detected only once. The rearrangement links TRBV25-1 to TRBJ1-3; a possible D gene is TRBD1 (6 bases). The CDR3 runs 15 residues. Trimming pared 1 base from V and 4 bases from J, leaving 11 bases between. Looked up from germline, CDR1 is MGHDK and CDR2 is SYGVNS. CDR3 bases: TGTGCCAGCAGTGAATGGGGGGGCAGGGGAAACACCATATATTTT. It translates to CASSEWGGRGNTIYF.

The CDR3 coding sequence is TGTGCCAGCAGCCACGAACCGGGACTAACCTACGAGCAGTACTTC. This encodes CASSHEPGLTYEQYF. This chain connects TRBV7-6 to TRBJ2-7; 7 nucleotides line up with TRBD2. This CDR3 is 15 amino acids long. CDR1 and CDR2 (germline): SGHVS, FNYEAQ. After removal of 5 bases from V and 2 bases from J, the junction contained 9 bases not matched to a gene.

The CDR3 reads CASSQGGQNIQYF. The CDR3 coding sequence is TGTGCCAGCAGCCAAGGGGGGCAAAACATTCAGTACTTC. The gene calls are TRBV11-2 and TRBJ2-4; the D gene could be TRBD1 or TRBD2 (6 bases each). The ends were cut back, 5 bases at V and 5 bases at J, with 10 bases in the middle. The CDR3 is made up of 13 amino acids. Looked up from germline, CDR1 is SGHAT and CDR2 is FQNNGV.

The chain combines TRBV3-1 (or the pseudogene TRBV3-2) with TRBJ1-5, with D perhaps TRBD1 (6 bases). The CDR3 covers 15 residues. CDR1 and CDR2 (germline): LGHDT, YNNKEL (reference sequence). The V end was cut by 4 bases, the J end by 6 bases, with 16 bases between. The chain's CDR3 is CASSPEYGGGQPQHF. The CDR3 DNA follows: TGTGCCAGCAGCCCCGAGTACGGGGGCGGTCAGCCCCAGCATTTT.

In its sample, this clone was seen a few times. The chain couples TRBV20-1 to TRBJ1-1; no definite D call. Trimming pared 5 bases from V and 3 bases from J, leaving 4 bases between. CDR1 is DFQATT and CDR2 is SNEGSKA in the germline V gene (reference sequence). This CDR3 has 10 amino acids. The DNA for the CDR3 is TGCAGTGCTGGGGACACTGAAGCTTTCTTT. Its protein product is CSAGDTEAFF.

A single count supports this clone. V and J are TRBV30 and TRBJ2-3; D may be TRBD2 (6 bases). The CDR3 runs to 16 residues. Germline CDR1 is GTSNPN and CDR2 is SVGIG (reference sequence). Trimming took 0 bases from V and 2 from J, leaving 15 bases between them. Here the CDR3 DNA reads TGTGCCTGGAGTGTACTCGGGGGTTCCAACACAGATACGCAGTATTTT. Its protein is CAWSVLGGSNTDTQYF. Filled out from reference TRBV30 and TRBJ2-3, the complete variable domain reads SQTIHQWPATLVQPVGSPLSLECTVEGTSNPNLYWYRQAAGRGLQLLFYSVGIGQISSEVPQNLSASRPQDRQFILSSKKLLLSDSGFYLCAWSVLGGSNTDTQYFGPGTRLTVL.

The J gene is TRBJ2-5, the V gene TRBV24-1, with D perhaps matching TRBD1 or TRBD2 (5 bases each). V lost 9 bases, J lost 5 bases, and 15 bases lay in between. The germline gives CDR1 KGHDR, CDR2 SFDVKD. The CDR3 covers 13 residues. The CDR3 is CATGTSGPETQYF. In nucleotides, the CDR3 is TGTGCCACCGGTACATCGGGGCCGGAGACCCAGTACTTC.

CDR3 DNA sequence: TGTGCCAGCAGTTTAGGGCGTCTAGATGGCTACACCTTC. Its protein is CASSLGRLDGYTF. The V call is TRBV12-3 or TRBV12-4, the J call TRBJ1-2, with D unresolved. The germline V and J ends were trimmed by 1 base and 6 bases, with 9 bases remaining between them. This CDR3 contains 13 residues.